One TCR beta chain is described in this entry. This specimen belongs to a study of blood T cell repertoires in COVID-19. Assay: immunoSEQ multiplex PCR; the TCRdb copy retains only in-frame clones and omits some. This table holds approximately 280,000 clones, 89% found once. In germline, CDR1 is SGHRS, CDR2 YFSETQ. CDR3 size: 18 residues. V shed 0 bases, J shed 0 bases, and the junction held 9 bases outside the gene matches. Sequenced sample: peripheral blood. This receptor was identified in a woman aged 60-70 years with acute or convalescent COVID-19. The chain couples TRBV5-1 to TRBJ2-7; 10 bases match TRBD2. CDR3 bases: TGCGCCAGCAGCTTGGGGCTAGCGGGAGTAGGTGGCTCCTACGAGCAGTACTTC. It encodes CASSLGLAGVGGSYEQYF.